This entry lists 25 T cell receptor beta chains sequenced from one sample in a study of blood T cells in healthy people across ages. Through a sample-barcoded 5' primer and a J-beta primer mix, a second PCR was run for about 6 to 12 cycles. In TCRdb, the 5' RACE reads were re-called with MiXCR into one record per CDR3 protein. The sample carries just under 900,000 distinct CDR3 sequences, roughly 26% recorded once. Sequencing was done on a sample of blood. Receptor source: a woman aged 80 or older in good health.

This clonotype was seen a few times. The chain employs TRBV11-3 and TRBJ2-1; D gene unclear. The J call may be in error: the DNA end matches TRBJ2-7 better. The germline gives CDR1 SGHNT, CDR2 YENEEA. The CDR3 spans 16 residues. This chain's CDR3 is CASSLRFGISYNEQYF. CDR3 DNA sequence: TGTGCCAGCAGCTTAAGGTTCGGAATCTCCTACAATGAGCAGTACTTC.

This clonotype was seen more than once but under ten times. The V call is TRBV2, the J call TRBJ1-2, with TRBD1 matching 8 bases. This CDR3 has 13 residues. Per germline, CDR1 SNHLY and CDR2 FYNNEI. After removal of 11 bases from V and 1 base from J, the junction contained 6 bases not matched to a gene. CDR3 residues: CAWRTGLNYGYTF. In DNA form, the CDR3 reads TGTGCCTGGAGGACAGGGCTTAACTATGGCTACACCTTC.

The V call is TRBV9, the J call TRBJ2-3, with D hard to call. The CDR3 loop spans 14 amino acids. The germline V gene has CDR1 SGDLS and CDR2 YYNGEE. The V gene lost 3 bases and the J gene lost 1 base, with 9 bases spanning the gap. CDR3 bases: TGTGCCAGCAGCGGGGTCCACGGCACAGATACGCAGTATTTT. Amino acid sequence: CASSGVHGTDTQYF.

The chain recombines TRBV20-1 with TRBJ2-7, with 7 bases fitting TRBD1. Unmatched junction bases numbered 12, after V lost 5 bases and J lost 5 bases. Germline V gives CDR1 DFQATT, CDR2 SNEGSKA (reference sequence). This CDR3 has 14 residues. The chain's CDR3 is CSAAVLQGNHEQYF. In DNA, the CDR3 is TGCAGTGCTGCGGTTTTACAGGGGAACCACGAGCAGTACTTC.

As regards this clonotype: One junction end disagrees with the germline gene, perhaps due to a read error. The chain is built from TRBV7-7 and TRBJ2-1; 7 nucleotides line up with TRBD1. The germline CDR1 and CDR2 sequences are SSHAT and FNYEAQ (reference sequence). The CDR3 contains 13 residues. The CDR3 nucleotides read TGTGCTAGCAGCCGCAAGACAGGGTCGGAGGAGTTCTTC. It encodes CASSRKTGSEEFF.

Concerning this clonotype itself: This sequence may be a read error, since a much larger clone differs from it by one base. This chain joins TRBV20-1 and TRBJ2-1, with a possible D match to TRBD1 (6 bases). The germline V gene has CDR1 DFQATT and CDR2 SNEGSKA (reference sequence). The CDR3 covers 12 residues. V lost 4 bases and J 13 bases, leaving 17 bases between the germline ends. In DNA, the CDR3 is TGCAGTGCTATGTCGGGACAAGAGACCCAGTTCTTC. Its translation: CSAMSGQETQFF.

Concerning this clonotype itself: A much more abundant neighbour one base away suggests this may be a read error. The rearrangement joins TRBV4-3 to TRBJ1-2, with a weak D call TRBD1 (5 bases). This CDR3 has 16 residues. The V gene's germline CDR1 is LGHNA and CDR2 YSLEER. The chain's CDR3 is CASSQDRSGSFWGCTF. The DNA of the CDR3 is TGCGCCAGCAGCCAAGATCGTTCAGGGTCCTTTTGGGGCTGCACCTTC.

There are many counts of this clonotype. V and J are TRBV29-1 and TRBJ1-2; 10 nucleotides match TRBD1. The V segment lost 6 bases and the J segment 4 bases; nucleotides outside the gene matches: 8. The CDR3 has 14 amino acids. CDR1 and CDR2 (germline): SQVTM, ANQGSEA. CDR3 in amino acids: CSVYRQGAGYGYTF. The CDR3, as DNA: TGCAGCGTCTACAGACAGGGGGCTGGCTATGGCTACACCTTC.

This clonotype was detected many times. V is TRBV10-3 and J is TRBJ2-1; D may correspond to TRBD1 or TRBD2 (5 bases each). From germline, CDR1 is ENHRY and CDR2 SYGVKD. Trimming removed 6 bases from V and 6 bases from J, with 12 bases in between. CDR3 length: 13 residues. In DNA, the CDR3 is TGTGCCATCAGAAACCGGGACGCCAATGAGCAGTTCTTC. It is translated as CAIRNRDANEQFF.

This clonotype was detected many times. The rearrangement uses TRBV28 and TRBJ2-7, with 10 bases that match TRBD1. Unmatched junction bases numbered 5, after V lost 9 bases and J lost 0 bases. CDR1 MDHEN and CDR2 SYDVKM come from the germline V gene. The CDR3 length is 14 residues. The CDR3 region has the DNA TGTGCCAGTAGGACAGGGGGTTACTCCTACGAGCAGTACTTC. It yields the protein CASRTGGYSYEQYF.

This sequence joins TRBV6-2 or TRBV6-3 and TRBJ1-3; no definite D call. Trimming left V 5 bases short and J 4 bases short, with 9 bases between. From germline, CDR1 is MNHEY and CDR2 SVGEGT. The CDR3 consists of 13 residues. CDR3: CASSQPAGNTIYF. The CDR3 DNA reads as TGTGCCAGCAGTCAACCGGCAGGAAACACCATATATTTT.

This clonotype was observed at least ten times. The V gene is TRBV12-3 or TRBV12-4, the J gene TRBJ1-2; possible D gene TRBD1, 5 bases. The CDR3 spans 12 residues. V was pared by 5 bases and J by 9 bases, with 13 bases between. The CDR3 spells CASSGDSGSYTF. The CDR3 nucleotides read TGTGCCAGCAGTGGGGACTCGGGAAGCTACACCTTC.

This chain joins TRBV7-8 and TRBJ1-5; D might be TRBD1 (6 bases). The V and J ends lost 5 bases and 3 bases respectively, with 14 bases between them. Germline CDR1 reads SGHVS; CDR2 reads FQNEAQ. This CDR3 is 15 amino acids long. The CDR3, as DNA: TGTGCCAGCAGCCCGTCACGACAGGCCAATCAGCCCCAGCATTTT. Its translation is CASSPSRQANQPQHF.

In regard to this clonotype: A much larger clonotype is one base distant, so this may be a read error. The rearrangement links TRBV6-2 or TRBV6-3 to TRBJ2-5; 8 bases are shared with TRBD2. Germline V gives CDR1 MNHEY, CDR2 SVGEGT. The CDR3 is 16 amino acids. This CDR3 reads CTSSSISGSYQETQYF. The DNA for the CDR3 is TGTACCAGCAGTTCCATCAGCGGGAGTTACCAAGAGACCCAGTACTTC.

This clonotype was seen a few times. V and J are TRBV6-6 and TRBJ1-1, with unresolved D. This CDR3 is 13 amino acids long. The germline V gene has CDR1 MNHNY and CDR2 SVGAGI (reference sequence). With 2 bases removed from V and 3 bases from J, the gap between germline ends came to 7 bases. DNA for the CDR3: TGTGCCAGCAGTTACAGGAAGGACACTGAAGCTTTCTTT. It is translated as CASSYRKDTEAFF.

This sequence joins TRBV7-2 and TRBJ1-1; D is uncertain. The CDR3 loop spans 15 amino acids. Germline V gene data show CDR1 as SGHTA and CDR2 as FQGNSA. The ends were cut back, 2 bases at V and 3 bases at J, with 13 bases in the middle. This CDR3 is CASSLRSDGYTEAFF. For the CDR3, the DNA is TGTGCCAGCAGCTTAAGGTCCGACGGCTACACTGAAGCTTTCTTT.

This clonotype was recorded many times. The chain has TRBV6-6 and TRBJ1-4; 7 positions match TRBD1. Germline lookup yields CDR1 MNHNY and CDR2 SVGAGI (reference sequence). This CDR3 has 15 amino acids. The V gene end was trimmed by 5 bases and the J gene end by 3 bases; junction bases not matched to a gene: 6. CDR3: CASSTRGTANEKLFF. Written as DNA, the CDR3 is TGTGCCAGCAGTACTAGGGGGACAGCTAATGAAAAACTGTTTTTT.

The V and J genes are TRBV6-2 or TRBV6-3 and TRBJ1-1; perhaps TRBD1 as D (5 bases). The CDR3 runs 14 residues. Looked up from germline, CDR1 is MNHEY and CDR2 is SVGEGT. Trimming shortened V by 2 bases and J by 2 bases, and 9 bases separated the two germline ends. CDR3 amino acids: CASSYARDNTEAFF. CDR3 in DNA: TGTGCCAGCAGTTACGCGAGGGACAACACTGAAGCTTTCTTT.

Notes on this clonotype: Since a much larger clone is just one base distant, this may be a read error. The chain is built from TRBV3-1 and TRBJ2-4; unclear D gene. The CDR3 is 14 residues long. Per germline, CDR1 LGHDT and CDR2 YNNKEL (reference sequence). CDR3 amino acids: CASSHSIARNIQYF. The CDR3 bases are TGTGCCAGCAGCCACAGTATAGCCAGAAACATTCAGTACTTC.

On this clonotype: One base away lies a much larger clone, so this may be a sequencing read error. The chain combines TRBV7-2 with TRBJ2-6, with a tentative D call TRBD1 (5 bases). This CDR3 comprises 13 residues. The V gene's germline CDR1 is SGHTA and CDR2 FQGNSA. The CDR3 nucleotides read TGTGCCAGCAGCTTTTTTGGGGCCAACGTCCGGACTTTC. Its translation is CASSFFGANVRTF. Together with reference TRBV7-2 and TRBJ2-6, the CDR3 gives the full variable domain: GAGVSQSPSNKVTEKGKDVELRCDPISGHTALYWYRQSLGQGLEFLIYFQGNSAPDKSGLPSDRFSAERTGGSVSTLTIQRTQQEDSAVYLCASSFFGANVRTFGAGSRLTVL.

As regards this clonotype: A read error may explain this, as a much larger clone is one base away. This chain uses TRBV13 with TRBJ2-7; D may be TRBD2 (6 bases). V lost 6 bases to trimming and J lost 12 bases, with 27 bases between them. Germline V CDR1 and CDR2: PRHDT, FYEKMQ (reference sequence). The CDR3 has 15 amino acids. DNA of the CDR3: TGTGCCAGCAGGCGATACCGGGAGTACCAAGAGACCCGGTACTTC. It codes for CASRRYREYQETRYF. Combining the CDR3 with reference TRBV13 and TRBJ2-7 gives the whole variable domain AAGVIQSPRHLIKEKRETATLKCYPIPRHDTVYWYQQGPGQDPQFLISFYEKMQSDKGSIPDRFSAQQFSDYHSELNMSSLELGDSALYFCASRRYREYQETRYFGPGTRLTVT.

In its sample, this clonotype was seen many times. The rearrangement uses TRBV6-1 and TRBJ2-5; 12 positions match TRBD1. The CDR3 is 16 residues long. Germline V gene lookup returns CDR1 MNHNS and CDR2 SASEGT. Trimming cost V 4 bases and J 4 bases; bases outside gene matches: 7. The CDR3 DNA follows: TGTGCCAGCAGTGGATGGGACAGGGGGCTCGGAGAGACCCAGTACTTC. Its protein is CASSGWDRGLGETQYF.

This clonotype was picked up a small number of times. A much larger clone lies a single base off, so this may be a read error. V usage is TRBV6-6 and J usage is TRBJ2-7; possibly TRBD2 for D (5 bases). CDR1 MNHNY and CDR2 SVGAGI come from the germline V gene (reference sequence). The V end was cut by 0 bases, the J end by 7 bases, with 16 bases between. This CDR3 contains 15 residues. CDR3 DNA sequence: TGTGCCAGCAGTTACTCGAGCGGCTCAGACAATGAGCAGTACTTC. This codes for CASSYSSGSDNEQYF.

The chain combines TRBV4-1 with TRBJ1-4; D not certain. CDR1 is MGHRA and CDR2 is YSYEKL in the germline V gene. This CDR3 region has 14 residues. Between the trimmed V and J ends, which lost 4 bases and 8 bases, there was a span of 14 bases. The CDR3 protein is CASSPLEGSEKLFF. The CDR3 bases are TGCGCCAGCAGCCCCCTAGAGGGCTCGGAAAAACTGTTTTTT.

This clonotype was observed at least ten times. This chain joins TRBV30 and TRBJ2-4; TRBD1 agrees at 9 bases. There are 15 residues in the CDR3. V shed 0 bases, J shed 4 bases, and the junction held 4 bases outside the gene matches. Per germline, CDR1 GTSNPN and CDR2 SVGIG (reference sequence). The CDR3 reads CAWSVRGTGKNIQYF. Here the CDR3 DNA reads TGTGCCTGGAGTGTAAGGGGGACAGGGAAAAACATTCAGTACTTC. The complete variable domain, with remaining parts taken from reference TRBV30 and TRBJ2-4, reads SQTIHQWPATLVQPVGSPLSLECTVEGTSNPNLYWYRQAAGRGLQLLFYSVGIGQISSEVPQNLSASRPQDRQFILSSKKLLLSDSGFYLCAWSVRGTGKNIQYFGAGTRLSVL.